The 17 T cell receptor beta chains reported below all come from one sample, sequenced in a study of cytomegalovirus exposure and HLA in healthy donors. The PCR had 60 Vbeta and 13 Jbeta primers. Clones were sequenced by immunoSEQ multiplex PCR, and TCRdb holds only the in-frame ones, with some missing. The data show about 110,000 clones, about 86% seen once. The sample comprised PBMCs. The source is a middle-aged man in good health and CMV-seronegative.

The chain has TRBV5-1 and TRBJ2-7; 7 positions match TRBD1. The junction had 12 bases not matched to a gene; V was cut back by 6 bases and J by 6 bases. This CDR3 is 14 amino acids long. In germline, CDR1 is SGHRS, CDR2 YFSETQ. CDR3 residues: CASTDSDRFSEQYF. CDR3 sequence (DNA): TGCGCCAGCACCGACTCGGACAGGTTTAGCGAGCAGTACTTC.

V and J are TRBV7-9 and TRBJ1-4; possible D gene TRBD1, 5 bases. Germline V lookup: CDR1 SEHNR, CDR2 FQNEAQ (reference sequence). V lost 5 bases, J lost 11 bases, and 18 bases lay in between. The CDR3 has 14 amino acids. The CDR3 loop reads CASSPWAGTRKLFF. The CDR3 DNA follows: TGTGCCAGCAGCCCTTGGGCGGGGACGCGGAAACTGTTTTTT.

V is TRBV6-5 and J is TRBJ2-3; 8 bases map to TRBD2. Germline trimming cut 6 bases from V and 1 base from J; bases unmatched to any gene: 6. The CDR3 contains 15 residues. CDR1 and CDR2 (germline): MNHEY, SVGAGI. The CDR3 coding sequence is TGTGCCAGCAGCCAAGCGGGGGCGGGCACAGATACGCAGTATTTT. Protein product: CASSQAGAGTDTQYF.

The V gene is TRBV6-5, the J gene TRBJ2-2; 9 nucleotides agree with TRBD1. Losses at the gene ends were 2 bases for V and 5 bases for J; bases not matched to a gene: 3. CDR1 is MNHEY, CDR2 SVGAGI, per germline. The CDR3 covers 15 residues. The CDR3 sequence is CASSYPGTGTGELFF. In DNA form, the CDR3 reads TGTGCCAGCAGTTACCCGGGGACAGGGACCGGGGAGCTGTTTTTT.

This chain connects TRBV7-9 to TRBJ2-1, with 13 bases that match TRBD2. V lost 5 bases, J lost 5 bases, and 3 bases stayed unmatched. CDR3 length: 15 amino acids. The V gene's germline CDR1 is SEHNR and CDR2 FQNEAQ (reference sequence). The CDR3 reads CASSMGLAGNNEQFF. The CDR3, as DNA: TGTGCCAGCAGCATGGGACTAGCGGGGAACAATGAGCAGTTCTTC.

This clone was recorded a few times. This sequence joins TRBV7-6 and TRBJ1-2, with no clear D. The CDR3 extends over 12 amino acids. V lost 1 base, J lost 5 bases, and 5 bases lay in between. Germline-derived CDR1 and CDR2 are SGHVS and FNYEAQ. CDR3: CASSLGGYGYTF. In DNA form, the CDR3 reads TGTGCCAGCAGCTTAGGAGGGTATGGCTACACCTTC.

V is TRBV6-5 and J is TRBJ1-3; TRBD1 is a possible D gene (6 bases). The germline V and J ends were trimmed by 4 bases and 7 bases, with 17 bases remaining between them. The CDR3 covers 15 residues. Germline V gives CDR1 MNHEY, CDR2 SVGAGI. The CDR3 DNA is TGTGCCAGCAGTTCCCCTGGCAGGGGCTCGAACACCATATATTTT. Its protein is CASSSPGRGSNTIYF.

The V gene is TRBV5-1, the J gene TRBJ1-2; 7 positions match TRBD1. CDR3 length: 15 amino acids. With V trimmed by 3 bases and J by 0 bases, 5 bases remained unmatched. Germline V gives CDR1 SGHRS, CDR2 YFSETQ. CDR3 nucleotides: TGCGCCAGCAGCTCCGGGACAGTCTCTAACTATGGCTACACCTTC. Translated, it gives CASSSGTVSNYGYTF. Together with reference TRBV5-1 and TRBJ1-2, the CDR3 gives the full variable domain: KAGVTQTPRYLIKTRGQQVTLSCSPISGHRSVSWYQQTPGQGLQFLFEYFSETQRNKGNFPGRFSGRQFSNSRSEMNVSTLELGDSALYLCASSSGTVSNYGYTFGSGTRLTVV.

V gene TRBV28 combines with J gene TRBJ1-4; the match to TRBD1 covers 8 bases. The CDR3 covers 14 residues. Germline-derived CDR1 and CDR2 are MDHEN and SYDVKM. J was trimmed by 6 bases and V by 7 bases; bases with no gene match: 7. The CDR3 loop reads CASTQAGGHEKLFF. The CDR3 DNA sequence: TGTGCCAGCACTCAAGCAGGGGGCCATGAAAAACTGTTTTTT.

This rearrangement joins TRBV13 to TRBJ2-5; 8 bases map to TRBD2. Germline-derived CDR1 and CDR2 are PRHDT and FYEKMQ (reference sequence). The CDR3 totals 15 residues. V shed 4 bases and J 4 bases; nucleotides not matched to a gene: 8. The CDR3 is CASSSRQAGGETQYF. DNA for the CDR3: TGTGCCAGCAGCTCCCGACAGGCGGGAGGAGAGACCCAGTACTTC.

Only one count was recorded for this clone. The gene calls are TRBV6-5 and TRBJ1-6; weak D call: TRBD1 (6 bases). CDR1 and CDR2 (germline): MNHEY, SVGAGI. The V end lost 3 bases, the J end lost 6 bases, and 9 bases lay between the germline ends. The CDR3 length is 14 residues. The CDR3 protein is CASSYQGTNSPLHF. Here the CDR3 DNA reads TGTGCCAGCAGTTATCAGGGGACTAATTCACCCCTCCACTTT.

The genes are TRBV4-1 and TRBJ2-1, with a tentative D call TRBD2 (6 bases). The CDR3 is 15 amino acids. Germline V CDR1 and CDR2: MGHRA, YSYEKL. V lost 1 base to trimming and J lost 2 bases, with 9 bases between them. CDR3 DNA sequence: TGCGCCAGCAGCCAAGGGGAGGTAGCCTACAATGAGCAGTTCTTC. As protein: CASSQGEVAYNEQFF.

This chain connects TRBV4-1 to TRBJ2-1; 7 bases match TRBD2. V shed 1 base and J 5 bases; nucleotides not matched to a gene: 20. The CDR3 loop spans 20 amino acids. Per germline, CDR1 MGHRA and CDR2 YSYEKL. The chain's CDR3 is CASSQGSGAQSRPKDNEQFF. CDR3 DNA: TGCGCCAGCAGCCAAGGGAGCGGGGCACAATCACGACCAAAAGACAATGAGCAGTTCTTC.

The rearrangement joins TRBV7-9 to TRBJ2-1; tentative D call: TRBD1 (6 bases). This CDR3 has 12 amino acids. Trimming removed 5 bases at V and 7 bases at J, with 9 bases between. Germline V CDR1 and CDR2: SEHNR, FQNEAQ (reference sequence). In nucleotides, the CDR3 is TGTGCCAGCAGCACAACAGGGAATGAGCAGTTCTTC. Its translation: CASSTTGNEQFF. Based on the CDR3 plus reference TRBV7-9 and TRBJ2-1, the full variable domain is DTGVSQNPRHKITKRGQNVTFRCDPISEHNRLYWYRQTLGQGPEFLTYFQNEAQLEKSRLLSDRFSAERPKGSFSTLEIQRTEQGDSAMYLCASSTTGNEQFFGPGTRLTVL.

The chain has TRBV28 and TRBJ1-5; TRBD1 matches at 7 bases. V shed 3 bases and J 2 bases; nucleotides not matched to a gene: 13. The germline CDR1 and CDR2 sequences are MDHEN and SYDVKM. There are 18 residues in the CDR3. The CDR3 here is CASSLGRGLRAGNQPQHF. The CDR3 nucleotides read TGTGCCAGCAGTTTGGGAAGGGGGCTCCGGGCGGGCAATCAGCCCCAGCATTTT.

The table lists this clone with a few counts. CDR3 nucleotides: TGTGCCAGCAGTCTCCCCCTAGCGGGGGCGGGGGAGCAGTTCTTC. Its protein product is CASSLPLAGAGEQFF. The chain has TRBV6-1 and TRBJ2-1; 10 bases are a match to TRBD2. CDR1 is MNHNS, CDR2 SASEGT, per germline. V shed 5 bases, J shed 10 bases, and the junction held 11 bases outside the gene matches. This CDR3 has 15 amino acids.

V is TRBV5-1 and J is TRBJ2-2, with 8 bases identical to TRBD2. Germline lookup yields CDR1 SGHRS and CDR2 YFSETQ. This CDR3 has 16 amino acids. With V trimmed by 7 bases and J by 4 bases, 12 bases remained unmatched. CDR3 protein: CASSLNMRGVTGELFF. The CDR3 nucleotides are TGCGCCAGCTCCCTCAATATGCGGGGGGTCACCGGGGAGCTGTTTTTT.